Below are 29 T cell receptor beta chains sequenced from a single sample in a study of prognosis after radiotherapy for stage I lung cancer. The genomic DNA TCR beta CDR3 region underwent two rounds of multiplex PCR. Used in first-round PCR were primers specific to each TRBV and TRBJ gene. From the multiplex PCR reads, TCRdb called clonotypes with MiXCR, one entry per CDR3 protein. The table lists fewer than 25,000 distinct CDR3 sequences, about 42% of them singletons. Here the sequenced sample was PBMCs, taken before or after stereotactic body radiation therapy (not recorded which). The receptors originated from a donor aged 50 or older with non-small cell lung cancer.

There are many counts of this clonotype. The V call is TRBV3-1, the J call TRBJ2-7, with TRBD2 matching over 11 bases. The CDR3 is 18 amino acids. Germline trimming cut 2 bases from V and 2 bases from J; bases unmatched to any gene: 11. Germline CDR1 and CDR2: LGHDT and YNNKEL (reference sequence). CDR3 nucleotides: TGTGCCAGCAGCCAAAAGAGATTGAGACTAGCGGGAACCTACGAGCAGTACTTC. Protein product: CASSQKRLRLAGTYEQYF.

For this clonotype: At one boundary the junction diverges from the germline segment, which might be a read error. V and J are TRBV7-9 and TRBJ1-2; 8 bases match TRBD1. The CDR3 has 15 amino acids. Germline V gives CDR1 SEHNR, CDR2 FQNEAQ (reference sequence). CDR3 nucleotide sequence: TGTGACAGCAGCTTATATACCAGGGGGCGCGTGGGCTACACCTTC. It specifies CDSSLYTRGRVGYTF.

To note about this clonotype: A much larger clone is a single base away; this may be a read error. CDR3 amino acids: CASSEPTGGFEKLFF. The CDR3 nucleotides are TGTGCCAGCAGTGAACCGACAGGGGGCTTTGAAAAACTGTTTTTT. This sequence joins TRBV6-2 or TRBV6-3 and TRBJ1-4; 10 positions match TRBD1. The CDR3 contains 15 residues. After removal of 5 bases from V and 7 bases from J, the junction contained 7 bases not matched to a gene. Germline assignment: CDR1 MNHEY and CDR2 SVGEGT.

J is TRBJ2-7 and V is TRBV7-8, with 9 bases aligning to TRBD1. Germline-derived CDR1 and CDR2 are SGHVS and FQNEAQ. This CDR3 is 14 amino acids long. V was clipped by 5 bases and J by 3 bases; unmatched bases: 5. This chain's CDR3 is CASSIQGAFYEQYF. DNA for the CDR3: TGTGCCAGCAGCATACAGGGGGCTTTCTACGAGCAGTACTTC.

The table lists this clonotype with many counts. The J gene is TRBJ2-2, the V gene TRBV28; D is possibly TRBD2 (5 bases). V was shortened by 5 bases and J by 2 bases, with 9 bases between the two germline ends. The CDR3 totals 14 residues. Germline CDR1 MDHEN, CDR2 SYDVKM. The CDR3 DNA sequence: TGTGCCAGCAGTCGGGCGGGCAACACCGGGGAGCTGTTTTTT. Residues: CASSRAGNTGELFF.

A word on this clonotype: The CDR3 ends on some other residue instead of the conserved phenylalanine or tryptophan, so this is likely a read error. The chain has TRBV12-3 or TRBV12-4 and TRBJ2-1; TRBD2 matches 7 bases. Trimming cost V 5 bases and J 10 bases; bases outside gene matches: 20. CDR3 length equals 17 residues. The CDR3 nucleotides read TGTGCCAGCAGTCCATACTCCGGGACTACAGTCGGTCTCGAGCAGTTCTTA. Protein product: CASSPYSGTTVGLEQFL.

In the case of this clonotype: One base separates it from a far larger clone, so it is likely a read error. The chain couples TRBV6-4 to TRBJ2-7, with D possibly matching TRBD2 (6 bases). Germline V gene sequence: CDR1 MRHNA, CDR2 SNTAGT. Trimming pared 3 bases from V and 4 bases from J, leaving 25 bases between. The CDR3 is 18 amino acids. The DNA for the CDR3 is TGTGCCAGCAGTGAAGTGGTCGCTGAGACTAGAGCGTTTTACGAGCAGTACTTC. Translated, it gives CASSEVVAETRAFYEQYF.

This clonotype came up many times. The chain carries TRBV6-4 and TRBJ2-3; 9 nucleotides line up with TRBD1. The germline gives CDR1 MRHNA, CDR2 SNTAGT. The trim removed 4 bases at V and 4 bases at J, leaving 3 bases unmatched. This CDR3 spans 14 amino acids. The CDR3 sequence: CASSGQGGADTQYF. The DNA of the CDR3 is TGTGCCAGCAGTGGACAGGGGGGTGCAGATACGCAGTATTTT.

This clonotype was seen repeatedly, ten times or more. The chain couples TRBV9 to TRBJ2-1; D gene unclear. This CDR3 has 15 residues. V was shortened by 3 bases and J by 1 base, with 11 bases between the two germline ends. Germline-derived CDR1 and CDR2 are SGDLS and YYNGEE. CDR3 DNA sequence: TGTGCCAGCAGCGCGGACGCACCATCCTACAATGAGCAGTTCTTC. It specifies CASSADAPSYNEQFF.

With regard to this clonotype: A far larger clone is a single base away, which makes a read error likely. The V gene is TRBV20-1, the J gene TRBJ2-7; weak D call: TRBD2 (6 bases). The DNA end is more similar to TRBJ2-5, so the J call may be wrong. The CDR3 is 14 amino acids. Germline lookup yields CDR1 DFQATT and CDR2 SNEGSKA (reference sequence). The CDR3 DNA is TGCAGTGCTTCAACCTGGACTATCCAAGAGACCCAGTACTTC. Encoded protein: CSASTWTIQETQYF.

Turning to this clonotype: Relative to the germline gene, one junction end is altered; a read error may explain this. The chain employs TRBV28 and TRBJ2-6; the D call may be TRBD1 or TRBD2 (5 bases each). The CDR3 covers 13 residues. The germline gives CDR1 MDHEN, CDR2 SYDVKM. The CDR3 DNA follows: TGTGCCAGTTCCCGTACCGGGGCCAACGTCCTTATTTTC. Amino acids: CASSRTGANVLIF.

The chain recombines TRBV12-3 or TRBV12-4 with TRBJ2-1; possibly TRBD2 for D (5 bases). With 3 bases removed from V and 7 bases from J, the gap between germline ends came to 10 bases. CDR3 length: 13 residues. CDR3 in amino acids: CASSLLRGNEQFF. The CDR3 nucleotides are TGTGCCAGCAGTTTGTTGCGCGGGAATGAGCAGTTCTTC.

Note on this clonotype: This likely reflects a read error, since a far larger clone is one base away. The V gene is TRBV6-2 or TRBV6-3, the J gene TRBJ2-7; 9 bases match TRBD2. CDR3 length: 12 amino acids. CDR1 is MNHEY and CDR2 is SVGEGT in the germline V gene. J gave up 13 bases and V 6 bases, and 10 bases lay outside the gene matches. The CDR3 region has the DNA TGTGCCAGCAGCCGGAATAGCGGGAGTTTTTACTTC. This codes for CASSRNSGSFYF.

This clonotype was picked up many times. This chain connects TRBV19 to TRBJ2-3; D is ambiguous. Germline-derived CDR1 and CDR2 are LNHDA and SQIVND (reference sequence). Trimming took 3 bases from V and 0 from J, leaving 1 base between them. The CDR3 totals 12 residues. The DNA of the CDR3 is TGTGCCAGTAGTATGAGCACAGATACGCAGTATTTT. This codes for CASSMSTDTQYF.

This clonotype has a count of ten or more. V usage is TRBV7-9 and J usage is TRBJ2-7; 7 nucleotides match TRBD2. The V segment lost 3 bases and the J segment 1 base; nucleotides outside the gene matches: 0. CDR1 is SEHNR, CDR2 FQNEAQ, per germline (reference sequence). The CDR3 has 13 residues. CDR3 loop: CASSFGGSYEQYF. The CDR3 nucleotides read TGTGCCAGCAGCTTCGGGGGGTCCTACGAGCAGTACTTC.

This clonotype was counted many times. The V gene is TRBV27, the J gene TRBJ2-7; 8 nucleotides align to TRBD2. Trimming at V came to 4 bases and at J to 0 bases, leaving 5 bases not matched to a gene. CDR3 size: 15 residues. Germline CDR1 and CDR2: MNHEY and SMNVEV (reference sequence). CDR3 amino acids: CASSSQREHSYEQYF. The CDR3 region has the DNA TGTGCCAGCAGTTCCCAGCGGGAGCACTCCTACGAGCAGTACTTC.

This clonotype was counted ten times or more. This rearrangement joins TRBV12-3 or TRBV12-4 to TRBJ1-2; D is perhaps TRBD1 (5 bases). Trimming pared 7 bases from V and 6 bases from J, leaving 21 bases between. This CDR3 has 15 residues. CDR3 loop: CASILTGPRLNGYTF. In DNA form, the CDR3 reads TGTGCCAGCATCCTTACGGGACCGCGTTTGAATGGCTACACCTTC.

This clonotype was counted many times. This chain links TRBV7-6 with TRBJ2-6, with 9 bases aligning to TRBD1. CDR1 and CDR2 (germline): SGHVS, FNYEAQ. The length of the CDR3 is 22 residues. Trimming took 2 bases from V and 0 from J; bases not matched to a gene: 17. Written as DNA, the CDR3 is TGTGCCAGCAGCTTACGCCCCCCCCAGGGACAGGGAGTCATCTCTGGGGCCAACGTCCTGACTTTC. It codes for CASSLRPPQGQGVISGANVLTF.

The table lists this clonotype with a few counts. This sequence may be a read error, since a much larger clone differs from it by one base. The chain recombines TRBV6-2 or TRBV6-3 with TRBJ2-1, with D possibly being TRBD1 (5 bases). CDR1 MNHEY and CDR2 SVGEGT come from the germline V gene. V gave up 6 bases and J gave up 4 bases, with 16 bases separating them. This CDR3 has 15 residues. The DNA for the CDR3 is TGTGCCAGCAGCCGTAGGACATGGCTTTACAATGAGCAGTTCTTC. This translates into CASSRRTWLYNEQFF.

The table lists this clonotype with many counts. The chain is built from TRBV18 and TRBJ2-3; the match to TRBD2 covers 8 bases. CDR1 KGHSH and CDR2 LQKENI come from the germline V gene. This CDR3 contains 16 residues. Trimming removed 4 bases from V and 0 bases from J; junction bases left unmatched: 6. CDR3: CASSLTSGTSTDTQYF. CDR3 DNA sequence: TGTGCCAGCTCACTCACTAGCGGCACTAGCACAGATACGCAGTATTTT.

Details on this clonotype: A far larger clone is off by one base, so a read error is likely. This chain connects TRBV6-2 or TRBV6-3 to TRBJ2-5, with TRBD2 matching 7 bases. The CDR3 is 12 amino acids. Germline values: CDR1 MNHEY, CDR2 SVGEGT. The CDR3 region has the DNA TGTTCCAGCAGACTAGCCCAAGAGACCCAGTACTTC. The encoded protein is CSSRLAQETQYF.

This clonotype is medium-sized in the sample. CDR3 residues: CASSRTGTQYF. The CDR3 region has the DNA TGTGCCAGCAGCCGGACTGGTACGCAGTATTTT. The chain employs TRBV12-3 or TRBV12-4 and TRBJ2-3, with D possibly TRBD2 on 5 matching bases. The CDR3 contains 11 residues. V was clipped by 6 bases and J by 8 bases, with 9 bases between them.

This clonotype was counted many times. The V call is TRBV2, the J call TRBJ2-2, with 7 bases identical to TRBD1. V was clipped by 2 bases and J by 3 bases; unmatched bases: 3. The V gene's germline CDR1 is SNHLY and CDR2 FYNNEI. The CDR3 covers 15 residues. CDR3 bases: TGTGCCAGCAGTGAAACCGGGACAGACACCGGGGAGCTGTTTTTT. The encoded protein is CASSETGTDTGELFF.

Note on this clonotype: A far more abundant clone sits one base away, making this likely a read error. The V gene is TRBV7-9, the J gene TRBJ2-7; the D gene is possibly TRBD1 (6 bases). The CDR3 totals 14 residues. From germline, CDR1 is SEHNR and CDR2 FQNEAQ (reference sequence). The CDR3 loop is CASRRQVSSYDQYF. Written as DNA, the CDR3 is TGTGCCAGCAGGAGACAGGTCAGCTCCTACGATCAGTACTTC. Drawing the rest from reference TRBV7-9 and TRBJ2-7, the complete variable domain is DTGVSQNPRHKITKRGQNVTFRCDPISEHNRLYWYRQTLGQGPEFLTYFQNEAQLEKSRLLSDRFSAERPKGSFSTLEIQRTEQGDSAMYLCASRRQVSSYDQYFGPGTRLTVT.

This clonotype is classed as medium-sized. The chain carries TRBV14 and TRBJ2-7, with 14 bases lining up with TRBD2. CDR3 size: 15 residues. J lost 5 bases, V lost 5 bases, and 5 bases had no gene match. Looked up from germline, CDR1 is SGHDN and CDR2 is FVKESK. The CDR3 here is CASSRGLAGVDEQYF. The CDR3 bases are TGTGCCAGCAGCAGGGGACTAGCGGGAGTAGACGAGCAGTACTTC.

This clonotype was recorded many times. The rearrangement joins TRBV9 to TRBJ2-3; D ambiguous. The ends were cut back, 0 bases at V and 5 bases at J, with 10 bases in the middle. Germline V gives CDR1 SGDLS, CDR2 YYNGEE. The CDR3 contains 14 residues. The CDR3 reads CASSVAYEEDTQYF. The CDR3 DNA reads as TGTGCCAGCAGCGTAGCTTACGAGGAAGATACGCAGTATTTT.

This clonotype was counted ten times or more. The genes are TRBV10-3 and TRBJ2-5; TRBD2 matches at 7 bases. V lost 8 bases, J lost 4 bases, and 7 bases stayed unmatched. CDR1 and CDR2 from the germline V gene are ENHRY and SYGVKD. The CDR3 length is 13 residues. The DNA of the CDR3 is TGTGCCATCCAAGGAGCGGGAATAGAGACCCAGTACTTC. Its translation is CAIQGAGIETQYF.

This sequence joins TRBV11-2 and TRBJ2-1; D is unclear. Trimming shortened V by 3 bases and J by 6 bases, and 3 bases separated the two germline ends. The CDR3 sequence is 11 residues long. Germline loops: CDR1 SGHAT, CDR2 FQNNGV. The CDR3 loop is CASSFANEQFF. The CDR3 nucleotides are TGTGCCAGCAGCTTTGCCAATGAGCAGTTCTTC.

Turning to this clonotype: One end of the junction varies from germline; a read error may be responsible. Written as DNA, the CDR3 is TGTGCCAGCAGCTTAGAAACAGGGTCCACCGGCGAGCTGTTTTTT. Translated, it gives CASSLETGSTGELFF. The chain couples TRBV7-6 to TRBJ2-2; D possibly corresponds to TRBD1 (6 bases). Germline values: CDR1 SGHVS, CDR2 FNYEAQ. The CDR3 has 15 residues.